These 20 T cell receptor beta chains originate from one sample sequenced in a study of PD-L1 blockade in urothelial cancer. Profiling relied on immunoSEQ multiplex PCR, and the TCRdb table lists in-frame clones only, not all of them. The table shows about 84,000 clones, with 82% occurring only once. This sample comprised PBMCs, obtained around atezolizumab (anti-PD-L1) treatment. All receptors come from a man in his 70s with urothelial cancer.

This clone occurred a few times. The chain uses TRBV19 and TRBJ2-1, with D unresolved. Trimming took off 5 bases at V and 8 bases at J, with 7 bases between the two ends. The CDR3 is 11 amino acids. Germline-derived CDR1 and CDR2 are LNHDA and SQIVND (reference sequence). CDR3 loop: CASSFHYEQFF. Here the CDR3 DNA reads TGTGCCAGTAGTTTCCACTATGAGCAGTTCTTC. Using reference TRBV19 and TRBJ2-1 for the parts outside the CDR3, the full variable domain is DGGITQSPKYLFRKEGQNVTLSCEQNLNHDAMYWYRQDPGQGLRLIYYSQIVNDFQKGDIAEGYSVSREKKESFPLTVTSAQKNPTAFYLCASSFHYEQFFGPGTRLTVL.

The gene calls are TRBV29-1 and TRBJ2-7, with D maybe TRBD2 (6 bases). The CDR3 runs 14 residues. Germline V gene sequence: CDR1 SQVTM, CDR2 ANQGSEA. Between the trimmed V and J ends, which lost 7 bases and 4 bases, there was a span of 20 bases. CDR3 sequence reads: CSATVGRGTYEQYF. For the CDR3, the DNA is TGCAGCGCCACGGTAGGTCGGGGGACTTACGAGCAGTACTTC.

Only a few counts were recorded for this clone. The chain links TRBV11-3 to TRBJ1-3; D call uncertain. The CDR3 has 17 residues. CDR1 is SGHNT, CDR2 YENEEA, per germline. V was shortened by 0 bases and J by 0 bases, with 12 bases between the two germline ends. CDR3 in DNA: TGTGCCAGCAGCTTAGAGTGGCACCCTGACTCTGGAAACACCATATATTTT. Its protein is CASSLEWHPDSGNTIYF.

V and J are TRBV27 and TRBJ2-3; tentative D call: TRBD2 (6 bases). The CDR3 consists of 15 residues. From germline, CDR1 is MNHEY and CDR2 SMNVEV (reference sequence). The V and J ends lost 2 bases and 4 bases respectively, with 13 bases between them. The CDR3 sequence is CASSLTKRVSDTQYF. CDR3 nucleotides: TGTGCCAGCAGTTTAACCAAGCGGGTCTCAGATACGCAGTATTTT.

The rearrangement uses TRBV18 and TRBJ2-2, with 10 bases fitting TRBD1. The J segment lost 4 bases and the V segment lost 5 bases, leaving 4 bases of the junction unmatched. This CDR3 contains 15 residues. Per the germline V gene, CDR1 is KGHSH and CDR2 is LQKENI. This CDR3 reads CASSTGQGTTGELFF. CDR3 DNA: TGTGCCAGCTCAACGGGACAGGGGACCACCGGGGAGCTGTTTTTT. The full variable domain, its missing parts supplied by reference TRBV18 and TRBJ2-2, is NAGVMQNPRHLVRRRGQEARLRCSPMKGHSHVYWYRQLPEEGLKFMVYLQKENIIDESGMPKERFSAEFPKEGPSILRIQQVVRGDSAAYFCASSTGQGTTGELFFGEGSRLTVL.

The chain links TRBV7-2 to TRBJ2-7, with 11 positions matching TRBD2. The CDR3 spans 15 residues. The germline V gene has CDR1 SGHTA and CDR2 FQGNSA. The V and J ends lost 4 bases and 4 bases, in that order; junction bases with no gene match: 6. Here the CDR3 DNA reads TGTGCCAGCAGCTACGACACTAGCGGGAGTTACGAGCAGTACTTC. Its translation is CASSYDTSGSYEQYF.

Written as DNA, the CDR3 is TGTGCCAGCAGCACCAGCGCCAACGGCTACGAGCAGTACTTC. Translating it yields CASSTSANGYEQYF. The chain recombines TRBV5-4 with TRBJ2-7; no clear D. The CDR3 is 14 amino acids. V lost 4 bases and J 3 bases, leaving 14 bases between the germline ends. Germline V gene data show CDR1 as SGHNT and CDR2 as YYREEE (reference sequence).

This chain joins TRBV10-3 and TRBJ2-1; 10 positions match TRBD2. V lost 6 bases and J lost 5; bases outside the gene matches: 4. This CDR3 has 14 residues. The germline V gene has CDR1 ENHRY and CDR2 SYGVKD. Written as DNA, the CDR3 is TGTGCCATCAGAGGGACTAGCGAAAACAATGAGCAGTTCTTC. It codes for CAIRGTSENNEQFF.

This chain joins TRBV6-5 and TRBJ1-5; D remains ambiguous. V was cut by 0 bases and J by 8 bases, with 11 bases left in between. The CDR3 spans 14 residues. The germline CDR1 and CDR2 sequences are MNHEY and SVGAGI. The CDR3 sequence is CASSYSSGLKPQHF. The CDR3 DNA reads as TGTGCCAGCAGTTACTCGAGCGGGCTTAAGCCCCAGCATTTT.

The chain joins TRBV7-3 to TRBJ2-5; 7 nucleotides agree with TRBD2. V was clipped by 3 bases and J by 1 base; unmatched bases: 5. This CDR3 region has 15 residues. Germline V gene lookup returns CDR1 SGHTA and CDR2 FQGTGA. The CDR3, as DNA: TGTGCCAGCAGCTTTTCGGGGGGACCCCAAGAGACCCAGTACTTC. It encodes CASSFSGGPQETQYF.

The gene calls are TRBV5-1 and TRBJ2-1; TRBD1 might be the D (5 bases). The CDR3 loop spans 16 amino acids. Germline CDR1 reads SGHRS; CDR2 reads YFSETQ. The ends were cut back, 0 bases at V and 0 bases at J, with 10 bases in the middle. The DNA of the CDR3 is TGCGCCAGCAGCTTGGTAGGGGCAATCTCCTACAATGAGCAGTTCTTC. Protein product: CASSLVGAISYNEQFF. The entire variable domain, with the rest obtained from reference TRBV5-1 and TRBJ2-1, is as follows: KAGVTQTPRYLIKTRGQQVTLSCSPISGHRSVSWYQQTPGQGLQFLFEYFSETQRNKGNFPGRFSGRQFSNSRSEMNVSTLELGDSALYLCASSLVGAISYNEQFFGPGTRLTVL.

J is TRBJ2-3 and V is TRBV25-1; no clear D gene. The V end lost 0 bases, the J end lost 6 bases, and 4 bases lay between the germline ends. Germline loops: CDR1 MGHDK, CDR2 SYGVNS. The CDR3 sequence is 12 residues long. The CDR3 coding sequence is TGTGCCAGCAGTGAATACGGGGATACGCAGTATTTT. This gives the protein CASSEYGDTQYF.

J is TRBJ1-5 and V is TRBV7-9; TRBD1 is a possible D gene (6 bases). In germline, CDR1 is SEHNR, CDR2 FQNEAQ (reference sequence). The CDR3 totals 16 residues. V lost 2 bases and J lost 1, with 12 bases in between. DNA of the CDR3: TGTGCCAGCAGCTTAAGTGGCAGGGGAAGCAATCAGCCCCAGCATTTT. This sequence encodes CASSLSGRGSNQPQHF.

The V and J genes are TRBV14 and TRBJ2-1; TRBD1 aligns across 7 bases. Germline CDR1 is SGHDN and CDR2 is FVKESK. The CDR3 loop spans 15 amino acids. After removal of 7 bases from V and 5 bases from J, the junction contained 11 bases not matched to a gene. The CDR3 sequence is CASTLQTGKNNEQFF. In nucleotides, the CDR3 is TGTGCCAGCACCCTTCAGACAGGGAAGAACAATGAGCAGTTCTTC.

This chain joins TRBV2 and TRBJ1-2; 9 nucleotides align to TRBD1. V shed 3 bases and J 3 bases; nucleotides not matched to a gene: 11. Germline CDR1 SNHLY, CDR2 FYNNEI. The CDR3 is 17 residues long. CDR3 in amino acids: CASSDRVRTGADYGYTF. The CDR3 nucleotides are TGTGCCAGCAGTGATCGGGTTAGGACAGGGGCTGACTATGGCTACACCTTC.

The chain links TRBV18 to TRBJ1-4; D gene ambiguous. With 2 bases removed from V and 0 bases from J, the gap between germline ends came to 7 bases. Per germline, CDR1 KGHSH and CDR2 LQKENI. This CDR3 is built from 15 residues. CDR3 residues: CASSPAGATNEKLFF. DNA of the CDR3: TGTGCCAGCTCACCAGCGGGTGCAACTAATGAAAAACTGTTTTTT.

V gene TRBV5-1 combines with J gene TRBJ2-1; 11 bases are a match to TRBD1. This CDR3 region has 15 residues. Germline CDR1 SGHRS, CDR2 YFSETQ. V lost 5 bases to trimming and J lost 5 bases; unmatched junction nucleotides: 6. For the CDR3, the DNA is TGCGCCAGCAGGTTGCAGGGACAGGGGGACAATGAGCAGTTCTTC. Its protein product is CASRLQGQGDNEQFF.

V usage is TRBV7-9 and J usage is TRBJ2-5; 8 nucleotides align to TRBD2. Germline V gives CDR1 SEHNR, CDR2 FQNEAQ (reference sequence). The CDR3 consists of 14 residues. V shed 5 bases and J 5 bases; nucleotides not matched to a gene: 7. This CDR3 reads CASSRAGEAETQYF. In DNA, the CDR3 is TGTGCCAGCAGCCGAGCGGGAGAGGCTGAGACCCAGTACTTC.

The chain recombines TRBV2 with TRBJ1-5; unclear D gene. Trimming shortened V by 6 bases and J by 0 bases, and 12 bases separated the two germline ends. CDR1 and CDR2 (germline): SNHLY, FYNNEI. The CDR3 covers 15 residues. CDR3: CASRPLRYSNQPQHF. In DNA, the CDR3 is TGTGCCAGCAGACCCCTAAGATATAGCAATCAGCCCCAGCATTTT.

The rearrangement links TRBV2 to TRBJ1-5; D perhaps matches TRBD1 (6 bases). From germline, CDR1 is SNHLY and CDR2 FYNNEI. This CDR3 contains 14 residues. Trimming removed 4 bases at V and 7 bases at J, with 14 bases between. CDR3 DNA: TGTGCCAGCAGTGCGGGGGCGGGGGCGCAGCCCCAGCATTTT. Protein sequence: CASSAGAGAQPQHF.